This T cell receptor (beta chain) originates from a study of Tregs in tolerant kidney transplant recipients. In the study overall: The nonmyeloablative bone marrow transplants came from related graft donors, with transient mixed chimerism. Findings of the study overall: Findings come from small patient numbers and require larger validation. No direct test of biological reproducibility was done here.

Comment on this clone: Its specificity is not known.

CDR1 is MNHEY, CDR2 SVGAGI, per germline. The CDR3 is made up of 14 amino acids. V was clipped by 10 bases and J by 3 bases; unmatched bases: 5. Using immunoSEQ multiplex PCR, the repertoire was profiled, and TCRdb retains in-frame clones only, with some absent. The table has some 66,000 clones, over 85% seen once. The specimen comprised CD8+ T cells from blood, sampled before the transplant. The chain uses TRBV6-5 and TRBJ1-5, with 11 nucleotides matching TRBD1. The receptor's source is a human donor who received a combined kidney and bone marrow transplant. This chain's CDR3 is CAIRDRGSNQPQHF. In DNA form, the CDR3 reads TGTGCCATCCGGGACAGGGGGTCCAATCAGCCCCAGCATTTT.